The T cell receptor (beta chain) under discussion was sequenced for a study of blood T cell repertoires in COVID-19. Study information: COVID-19 samples collected from the United States, Italy and Spain covered acute and convalescent phases. Sample material is recorded as cDNA or gDNA derived from T cells, B-cell-depleted T cells, or PBMCs.

In the original processing: By means of reference gene primer amplification, nucleated cell counts were estimated. Using immunoSEQ multiplex PCR, the repertoire was profiled, and TCRdb retains in-frame clones only, with some absent. For V, J and clone size, that table is used; D and trimming come from the DNA. The table has about 340,000 clones, approximately 86% seen once. Trimming took 5 bases from V and 5 from J, leaving 12 bases between them. Germline CDR1 LNHDA, CDR2 SQIVND (reference sequence). This CDR3 is built from 13 residues. This clonotype originated in a woman in her sixties with COVID-19, enrolled during active disease. Sequenced input: peripheral blood. The rearrangement links TRBV19 to TRBJ1-1, with D perhaps matching TRBD1 (5 bases). CDR3 in amino acids: CASSSGGWTEAFF. The CDR3 coding sequence is TGTGCCAGTAGTTCGGGGGGGTGGACTGAAGCTTTCTTT. Together with reference TRBV19 and TRBJ1-1, the CDR3 gives the full variable domain: DGGITQSPKYLFRKEGQNVTLSCEQNLNHDAMYWYRQDPGQGLRLIYYSQIVNDFQKGDIAEGYSVSREKKESFPLTVTSAQKNPTAFYLCASSSGGWTEAFFGQGTRLTVV.